This TCR beta chain was recovered during a study of cytomegalovirus exposure and HLA in healthy donors. Overall study context: Earlier findings included 117 million unique TCR beta sequences obtained from roughly 200 million T cells.

Of note for this clone: Antigen specificity is unknown.

Findings and limits, study-wide: In an earlier analysis, in 587 donors, most V segments appeared productive either ~87% or ~30% of the time.

The CDR3 is made up of 12 amino acids. Germline CDR1 reads SGHDT; CDR2 reads YYEEEE. The ends were cut back, 3 bases at V and 7 bases at J, with 7 bases in the middle. A multiplex PCR was run with 60 Vbeta primers and 13 Jbeta primers. Assay used: immunoSEQ multiplex PCR; TCRdb lists only in-frame clones, some missing. The data hold over 130,000 clones, with approximately 86% observed a single time. The clonotype was recovered from a woman aged 40 to 55 in good health and CMV-seronegative. The material sequenced was PBMCs. The chain links TRBV5-6 to TRBJ1-4; D is uncertain. This CDR3 is CASSSSGEKLFF. CDR3 in DNA: TGTGCCAGCAGCTCTTCCGGTGAAAAACTGTTTTTT.